Listed here is a single T cell receptor (beta chain). The source of the sample is a study of CD8 T cells in Susac syndrome. Random hexamers primed reverse transcription of about 0.5 to 1 ug RNA. TCRdb ran MiXCR on the immunoSEQ multiplex PCR reads and lists one entry per CDR3 protein. The table has about 400,000 distinct CDR3 sequences, 85% seen once; the top ten hold about 0.12%. Germline CDR1 and CDR2: MGHDK and SYGVNS. CDR3 length: 13 amino acids. The V and J ends lost 3 bases and 8 bases respectively, with 13 bases between them. Sequencing of TCR beta was carried out in blood CD8+ and CD4+ T cells. The CD8+ and CD4+ T cells were isolated magnetically using a negative isolation approach, whereas the TEMRA cells were enriched by FACS.

Material for sequencing was CD8+ T cells from PBMCs. The chain joins TRBV25-1 to TRBJ1-2, with D maybe TRBD1 (5 bases). This clonotype was sampled from a human donor with multiple sclerosis. The CDR3 bases are TGTGCCAGCAGTGAGGGGACCGCCATCGGCTACACCTTC. Translating gives CASSEGTAIGYTF.